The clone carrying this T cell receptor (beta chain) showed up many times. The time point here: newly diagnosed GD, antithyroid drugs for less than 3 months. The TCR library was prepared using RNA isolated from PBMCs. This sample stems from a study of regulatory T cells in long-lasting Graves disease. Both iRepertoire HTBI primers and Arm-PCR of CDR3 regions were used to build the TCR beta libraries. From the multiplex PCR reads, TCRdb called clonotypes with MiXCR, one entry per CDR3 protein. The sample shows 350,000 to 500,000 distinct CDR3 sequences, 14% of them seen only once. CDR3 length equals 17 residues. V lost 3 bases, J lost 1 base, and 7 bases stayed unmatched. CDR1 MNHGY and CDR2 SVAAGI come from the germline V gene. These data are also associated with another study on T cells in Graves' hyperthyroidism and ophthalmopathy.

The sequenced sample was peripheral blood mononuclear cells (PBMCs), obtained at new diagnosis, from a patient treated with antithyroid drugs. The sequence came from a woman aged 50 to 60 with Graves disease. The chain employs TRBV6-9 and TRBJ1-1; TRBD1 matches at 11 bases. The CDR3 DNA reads TGTGCCAGCAGTTACCCTAGGACAGGGGGCAGGAACACTGAAGCTTTCTTT. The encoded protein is CASSYPRTGGRNTEAFF.